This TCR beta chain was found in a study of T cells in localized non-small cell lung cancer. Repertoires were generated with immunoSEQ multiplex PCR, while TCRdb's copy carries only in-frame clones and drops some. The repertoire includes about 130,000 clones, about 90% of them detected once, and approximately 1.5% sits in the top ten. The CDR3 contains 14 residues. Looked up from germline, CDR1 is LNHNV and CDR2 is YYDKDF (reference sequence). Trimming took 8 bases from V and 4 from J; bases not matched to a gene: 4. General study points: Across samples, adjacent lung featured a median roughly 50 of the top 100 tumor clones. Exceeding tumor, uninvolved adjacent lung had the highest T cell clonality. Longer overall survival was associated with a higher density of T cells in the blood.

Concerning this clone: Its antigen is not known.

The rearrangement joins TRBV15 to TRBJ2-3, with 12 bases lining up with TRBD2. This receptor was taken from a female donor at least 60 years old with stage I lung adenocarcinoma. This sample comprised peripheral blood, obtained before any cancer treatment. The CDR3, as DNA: TGTGCCACCGGACTAGCGGGACCGGCAGATACGCAGTATTTT. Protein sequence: CATGLAGPADTQYF.